Presented here are 18 T cell receptor beta chains from one specimen sequenced in a study of HIV-infected patients and healthy controls. Reverse transcription used roughly 480 ng RNA and constant-region primers for alpha and beta. Alpha and beta chain libraries were made separately by chain-specific third strand synthesis with multiplexing indices. TCRdb reanalysed the 5' RACE reads using MiXCR and keeps one entry per CDR3 protein. Of 15,000 to 20,000 distinct CDR3 sequences detected, 9% to 15% appear once; the ten largest clones hold 8.5% to 14%. All unsorted peripheral T cells were captured because whole blood was used without fractionation. The specimen sequenced was blood. The source is an adult in good health.

The chain recombines TRBV7-2 with TRBJ2-3; no firm D call. The CDR3 runs 13 residues. Germline V gives CDR1 SGHTA, CDR2 FQGNSA. Trimming cost V 4 bases and J 2 bases, with 7 bases left between them. The DNA of the CDR3 is TGTGCCAGCAGCTCCCAAGTCACAGATACGCAGTATTTT. The encoded protein is CASSSQVTDTQYF. Combining the CDR3 with reference TRBV7-2 and TRBJ2-3 gives the whole variable domain GAGVSQSPSNKVTEKGKDVELRCDPISGHTALYWYRQSLGQGLEFLIYFQGNSAPDKSGLPSDRFSAERTGGSVSTLTIQRTQQEDSAVYLCASSSQVTDTQYFGPGTRLTVL.

This clonotype was counted ten times or more. V gene TRBV4-3 combines with J gene TRBJ1-2; D gene ambiguous. Germline values: CDR1 LGHNA, CDR2 YSLEER. The CDR3 runs to 15 residues. Trimming removed 0 bases at V and 5 bases at J, with 13 bases between. The CDR3 spells CASSQEMRAPYGYTF. The CDR3 coding sequence is TGCGCCAGCAGCCAAGAGATGAGGGCCCCATATGGCTACACCTTC.

Many counts were recorded for this clonotype. The rearrangement joins TRBV12-3 or TRBV12-4 to TRBJ1-2, with TRBD1 matching over 7 bases. The trim removed 6 bases at V and 4 bases at J, leaving 8 bases unmatched. There are 14 residues in the CDR3. In nucleotides, the CDR3 is TGTGCCAGCAGCCCAACAGGGGTAACCTATGGCTACACCTTC. The encoded protein is CASSPTGVTYGYTF.

The chain links TRBV30 to TRBJ1-6; tentative D call: TRBD1 (6 bases). V lost 2 bases and J 13 bases, leaving 12 bases between the germline ends. The CDR3 has 12 residues. Germline-derived CDR1 and CDR2 are GTSNPN and SVGIG (reference sequence). In DNA form, the CDR3 reads TGTGCCTGGAGTCGGAGTCAGGGGCCCCTCCACTTT. Encoded protein: CAWSRSQGPLHF.

By share, this clonotype ranks as medium-sized. This sequence joins TRBV28 and TRBJ2-3; 7 bases align to TRBD1. V gave up 10 bases and J gave up 4 bases; unmatched junction bases: 14. The V gene's germline CDR1 is MDHEN and CDR2 SYDVKM. There are 15 residues in the CDR3. The CDR3 DNA reads TGTGCCATCCAACAGGGGAATATGTATGCAGATACGCAGTATTTT. Its translation is CAIQQGNMYADTQYF. Looking up the rest from reference TRBV28 and TRBJ2-3 gives the full variable domain: DVKVTQSSRYLVKRTGEKVFLECVQDMDHENMFWYRQDPGLGLRLIYFSYDVKMKEKGDIPEGYSVSREKKERFSLILESASTNQTSMYLCAIQQGNMYADTQYFGPGTRLTVL.

This clonotype was picked up many times. The rearrangement joins TRBV4-3 to TRBJ2-7; no reliable D call. Germline-derived CDR1 and CDR2 are LGHNA and YSLEER. V lost 3 bases, J lost 0 bases, and 12 bases lay in between. The CDR3 consists of 15 residues. This CDR3 reads CASSQVFGASYEQYF. CDR3 DNA sequence: TGCGCCAGCAGCCAGGTTTTCGGTGCCTCCTACGAGCAGTACTTC.

In this sample, this clonotype turned up many times. V is TRBV25-1 and J is TRBJ1-2; D not resolved. CDR1 is MGHDK and CDR2 is SYGVNS in the germline V gene. This CDR3 region has 13 residues. Trimming took off 2 bases at V and 4 bases at J, with 8 bases between the two ends. The CDR3 sequence is CASSELGSYGYTF. The CDR3 bases are TGTGCCAGCAGTGAACTAGGAAGCTATGGCTACACCTTC.

This clonotype was seen ten or more times. CDR3 sequence reads: CASSSTRGLGPQGTQYF. The CDR3 DNA reads as TGTGCCAGTAGCTCCACCCGGGGTCTGGGACCACAGGGGACCCAGTACTTC. The chain is built from TRBV19 and TRBJ2-5; D is perhaps TRBD1 (6 bases). The CDR3 sequence is 17 residues long. Trimming stripped 6 bases from V and 7 bases from J, with 27 bases between. Germline CDR1 LNHDA, CDR2 SQIVND (reference sequence).

This clonotype was picked up many times. The chain joins TRBV5-6 to TRBJ2-1; 9 nucleotides match TRBD1. Unmatched junction bases numbered 11, after V lost 5 bases and J lost 8 bases. The germline V gene encodes CDR1 SGHDT and CDR2 YYEEEE. The CDR3 has 15 amino acids. The CDR3: CASRGAGQGADEQFF. The CDR3 DNA sequence: TGTGCCAGCAGAGGGGCGGGACAGGGAGCGGATGAGCAGTTCTTC.

This clonotype showed up many times. In DNA, the CDR3 is TGTGCCAGTGGGGGGGGGCCCAATCAGCCCCAGCATTTT. Its translation is CASGGGPNQPQHF. The chain uses TRBV5-4 and TRBJ1-5, with a weak D call TRBD1 (6 bases). The CDR3 runs 13 residues. Trimming cost V 8 bases and J 3 bases, with 12 bases left between them. From germline, CDR1 is SGHNT and CDR2 YYREEE (reference sequence).

Many counts were recorded for this clonotype. The genes are TRBV30 and TRBJ1-2; D not resolved. CDR1 and CDR2 from the germline V gene are GTSNPN and SVGIG (reference sequence). Trimming removed 0 bases from V and 4 bases from J, with 9 bases in between. The length of the CDR3 is 13 residues. CDR3 bases: TGTGCCTGGAGTGTACAGATCCTCTATGGCTACACCTTC. Translating it yields CAWSVQILYGYTF.

This clonotype is labeled as medium-sized. The chain carries TRBV20-1 and TRBJ1-1; D is possibly TRBD1 (6 bases). The germline V gene encodes CDR1 DFQATT and CDR2 SNEGSKA (reference sequence). This CDR3 comprises 13 residues. V was pared by 6 bases and J by 2 bases, with 13 bases between. CDR3: CSANTRGNTEAFF. CDR3 nucleotides: TGCAGTGCAAACACCAGGGGTAACACTGAAGCTTTCTTT.

The chain uses TRBV6-5 and TRBJ1-3; 8 bases align to TRBD1. Losses at the gene ends were 6 bases for V and 4 bases for J; bases not matched to a gene: 5. CDR1 and CDR2 (germline): MNHEY, SVGAGI. CDR3 length: 14 residues. The CDR3: CASRPTGGGNTIYF. The DNA of the CDR3 is TGTGCCAGCAGGCCTACAGGGGGAGGAAACACCATATATTTT.

J is TRBJ2-3 and V is TRBV3-1; 9 bases fit TRBD2. The CDR3 has 15 amino acids. The J segment lost 0 bases and the V segment lost 3 bases, leaving 1 base of the junction unmatched. Germline CDR1 and CDR2: LGHDT and YNNKEL (reference sequence). CDR3 nucleotide sequence: TGTGCCAGCAGCCAGAGCGGGGGGAGCACAGATACGCAGTATTTT. Translating it yields CASSQSGGSTDTQYF.

This clonotype was counted many times. V usage is TRBV18 and J usage is TRBJ2-1, with TRBD2 matching over 13 bases. Germline CDR1 and CDR2: KGHSH and LQKENI. V dropped 5 bases and J dropped 5; count of bases not matched to a gene: 9. CDR3 length equals 17 residues. The CDR3 nucleotides are TGTGCCAGCTCAGCACGGACTAGCGGGGGAGCTAACAATGAGCAGTTCTTC. It specifies CASSARTSGGANNEQFF.

This clonotype has a count of ten or more. V and J are TRBV7-9 and TRBJ2-3; D is perhaps TRBD2 (6 bases). Per germline, CDR1 SEHNR and CDR2 FQNEAQ (reference sequence). The CDR3 consists of 15 residues. With 3 bases removed from V and 5 bases from J, the gap between germline ends came to 15 bases. The CDR3 DNA reads as TGTGCCAGCAGCTTCGCCGGGGGTATTAGAGATACGCAGTATTTT. It is translated as CASSFAGGIRDTQYF.

Only a few counts were recorded for this clonotype. The chain recombines TRBV5-1 with TRBJ2-1, with 8 bases that match TRBD2. The V segment lost 4 bases and the J segment 4 bases; nucleotides outside the gene matches: 7. The germline CDR1 and CDR2 sequences are SGHRS and YFSETQ. The CDR3 sequence is 15 residues long. Here the CDR3 DNA reads TGCGCCAGCAGCGTCGCACTAGCGGATTACAATGAGCAGTTCTTC. This sequence encodes CASSVALADYNEQFF.

This clonotype showed up many times. The chain is built from TRBV19 and TRBJ1-6; the match to TRBD1 covers 11 bases. The CDR3 runs to 15 residues. The ends lost 6 bases at V and 10 bases at J; junction bases unmatched: 8. Per germline, CDR1 LNHDA and CDR2 SQIVND (reference sequence). The CDR3 DNA sequence: TGTGCCAGTAGCTTCACGGGACAGGGGGGGTCACCCCTCCACTTT. Protein product: CASSFTGQGGSPLHF.